The next 20 T cell receptor beta chains were all read from a single sample in a study of OX40 agonist ivuxolimab in advanced cancers. Libraries were made using the immunoSEQ multiplex PCR assay. TCRdb limited this immuneACCESS table to in-frame rearrangements with V and J called. A share of clones is missing; checked studies link under half to unresolved V genes, and the rest is unexplained. Across this sample there are tens of thousands of clones, with 75% to 90% seen only once. Roughly 2.2% of the sample comes from the top ten. Sample: CD4+ or CD8+ T cells sorted from blood, taken in a trial of the OX40 agonist ivuxolimab. The receptors come from an adult with an advanced solid tumor such as melanoma, head and neck, liver or kidney cancer.

This rearrangement joins TRBV6-5 to TRBJ1-6; D gene uncertain. V was pared by 5 bases and J by 7 bases, with 9 bases between. Germline lookup yields CDR1 MNHEY and CDR2 SVGAGI. The CDR3 is 13 residues long. This chain's CDR3 is CASSVGGNSPLHF. The CDR3 nucleotides read TGTGCCAGCAGTGTTGGAGGGAATTCACCCCTCCACTTT.

The chain employs TRBV7-3 and TRBJ2-3; D is unclear. Trimming pared 2 bases from V and 7 bases from J, leaving 10 bases between. Germline CDR1 and CDR2: SGHTA and FQGTGA. This CDR3 comprises 13 residues. CDR3 nucleotide sequence: TGTGCCAGCAGCTTAGCTTCTGGAAATACGCAGTATTTT. Residues: CASSLASGNTQYF.

This clone was seen once. The rearrangement uses TRBV7-9 and TRBJ2-6, with D perhaps matching TRBD2 (5 bases). Germline V CDR1 and CDR2: SEHNR, FQNEAQ (reference sequence). This CDR3 contains 15 residues. V was trimmed by 5 bases and J by 4 bases, leaving 12 bases between them. CDR3 DNA sequence: TGTGCCAGCAGCCCCCTCGGAGGAGGGGCCAACGTCCTGACTTTC. It is translated as CASSPLGGGANVLTF.

J is TRBJ2-3 and V is TRBV5-1, with D unclear. The germline V gene has CDR1 SGHRS and CDR2 YFSETQ. V lost 0 bases and J lost 0, with 8 bases in between. This CDR3 is built from 15 residues. Written as DNA, the CDR3 is TGCGCCAGCAGCTTGGCGGCGGCTAGCACAGATACGCAGTATTTT. Translating it yields CASSLAAASTDTQYF.

The V gene is TRBV6-5, the J gene TRBJ2-7, with D tentatively TRBD1 (5 bases). The CDR3 is made up of 13 amino acids. Germline V CDR1 and CDR2: MNHEY, SVGAGI. V lost 2 bases to trimming and J lost 4 bases, with 9 bases between them. CDR3 sequence (DNA): TGTGCCAGCAGTTACCTTCCAGGGTACGAGCAGTACTTC. Amino acid sequence: CASSYLPGYEQYF.

The chain has TRBV29-1 and TRBJ2-7, with D perhaps TRBD2 (6 bases). CDR1 SQVTM and CDR2 ANQGSEA come from the germline V gene. Trimming stripped 4 bases from V and 6 bases from J, with 16 bases between. The CDR3 is 13 amino acids. DNA for the CDR3: TGCAGCGTTGTCGGTCGGCTCGGGGGCGAGCAGTACTTC. As protein: CSVVGRLGGEQYF.

The chain links TRBV30 to TRBJ1-3; TRBD1 might be the D (5 bases). The CDR3 runs to 14 residues. The germline V gene encodes CDR1 GTSNPN and CDR2 SVGIG (reference sequence). The germline V and J ends were trimmed by 2 bases and 0 bases, with 8 bases remaining between them. The CDR3 region is CAWSPGGSGNTIYF. For the CDR3, the DNA is TGTGCCTGGAGTCCGGGGGGCTCTGGAAACACCATATATTTT. The whole variable domain, filled in from reference TRBV30 and TRBJ1-3, reads SQTIHQWPATLVQPVGSPLSLECTVEGTSNPNLYWYRQAAGRGLQLLFYSVGIGQISSEVPQNLSASRPQDRQFILSSKKLLLSDSGFYLCAWSPGGSGNTIYFGEGSWLTVV.

The chain links TRBV5-1 to TRBJ2-2; possible D gene TRBD2, 5 bases. V lost 3 bases and J lost 4, with 16 bases in between. The CDR3 length is 16 residues. Germline CDR1 reads SGHRS; CDR2 reads YFSETQ. The CDR3 DNA follows: TGCGCCAGCAGCTCCGCCGGAGTCGGAGGCACCGGGGAGCTGTTTTTT. This encodes CASSSAGVGGTGELFF. Combining the CDR3 with reference TRBV5-1 and TRBJ2-2 gives the whole variable domain KAGVTQTPRYLIKTRGQQVTLSCSPISGHRSVSWYQQTPGQGLQFLFEYFSETQRNKGNFPGRFSGRQFSNSRSEMNVSTLELGDSALYLCASSSAGVGGTGELFFGEGSRLTVL.

CDR3 sequence: CASSTETGQPQHF. The CDR3 coding sequence is TGTGCCAGCAGTACCGAGACAGGGCAGCCCCAGCATTTT. The chain has TRBV7-2 and TRBJ1-5; 7 positions match TRBD1. Per the germline V gene, CDR1 is SGHTA and CDR2 is FQGNSA. The trim removed 6 bases at V and 7 bases at J, leaving 6 bases unmatched. This CDR3 region has 13 residues.

The genes are TRBV28 and TRBJ2-5; D gene uncertain. Trimming took 5 bases from V and 7 from J, leaving 11 bases between them. The V gene's germline CDR1 is MDHEN and CDR2 SYDVKM. The CDR3 is made up of 12 amino acids. CDR3 sequence reads: CASSPPLLTQYF. CDR3 DNA: TGTGCCAGCAGTCCTCCTTTGCTGACCCAGTACTTC.

The J gene is TRBJ2-3, the V gene TRBV7-3; possible D gene TRBD1, 6 bases. The CDR3 is made up of 14 amino acids. V lost 5 bases and J 11 bases, leaving 20 bases between the germline ends. From germline, CDR1 is SGHTA and CDR2 FQGTGA. CDR3 nucleotide sequence: TGTGCCAGCAGCCAGGAGCCCGGGACAACCGAGCAGTATTTT. This sequence encodes CASSQEPGTTEQYF. Full variable domain (missing parts from reference TRBV7-3 and TRBJ2-3): GAGVSQTPSNKVTEKGKYVELRCDPISGHTALYWYRQSLGQGPEFLIYFQGTGAADDSGLPNDRFFAVRPEGSVSTLKIQRTERGDSAVYLCASSQEPGTTEQYFGPGTRLTVL.

This clone was seen only once. The V gene is TRBV7-3, the J gene TRBJ2-1, with 11 bases identical to TRBD2. This CDR3 has 15 residues. With 5 bases clipped from V and 3 bases from J, the junction kept 3 bases outside the gene matches. The germline CDR1 and CDR2 sequences are SGHTA and FQGTGA. The CDR3 coding sequence is TGTGCCAGCAGCACGGGACTAGCGGTCTACAATGAGCAGTTCTTC. Its translation is CASSTGLAVYNEQFF.

This clone was detected only once. The V and J genes are TRBV4-2 and TRBJ2-5, with D perhaps being TRBD1 or TRBD2 (5 bases each). The end of the DNA fits TRBJ2-7 better, so the J call may be wrong. The germline V gene has CDR1 LGHNA and CDR2 YNFKEQ. This CDR3 spans 15 amino acids. For the CDR3, the DNA is TGTGCCAGCAGCCACCCCGGGACCCTTGGGTCCGAGCAGTACTTC. Its translation: CASSHPGTLGSEQYF.

A single count supports this clone. The chain combines TRBV30 with TRBJ2-1; no clear D. Germline CDR1 and CDR2: GTSNPN and SVGIG (reference sequence). The CDR3 length is 10 residues. The CDR3 DNA sequence: TGTGCTGCCCTTTCCCGTGAGCAGTTCTTC. It yields the protein CAALSREQFF.

This clone was seen only a few times. This chain joins TRBV30 and TRBJ1-2, with 9 bases that match TRBD1. Germline V gene data show CDR1 as GTSNPN and CDR2 as SVGIG (reference sequence). Losses at the gene ends were 6 bases for V and 8 bases for J; bases not matched to a gene: 16. The CDR3 totals 15 residues. The CDR3 bases are TGTGCCTGTCCGGGGACAGGGTTTGTGGTGGGAGGCTACACCTTC. Encoded protein: CACPGTGFVVGGYTF.

This clone was counted a single time. The chain couples TRBV6-6 to TRBJ2-7; possibly TRBD1 for D (6 bases). The CDR3 is 14 residues long. The germline V and J ends were trimmed by 5 bases and 4 bases, with 15 bases remaining between them. The germline V gene encodes CDR1 MNHNY and CDR2 SVGAGI (reference sequence). CDR3 DNA sequence: TGTGCCAGCAGTGCCGGACAAGGGGGATACGAGCAGTACTTC. Amino acid sequence: CASSAGQGGYEQYF.

The rearrangement links TRBV27 to TRBJ2-5, with D perhaps TRBD2 (5 bases). Germline-derived CDR1 and CDR2 are MNHEY and SMNVEV (reference sequence). V lost 5 bases, J lost 2 bases, and 9 bases lay in between. There are 13 residues in the CDR3. The CDR3 here is CASSPGYQETQYF. The DNA for the CDR3 is TGTGCCAGCAGTCCGGGATATCAAGAGACCCAGTACTTC.

This clone was seen a handful of times. As DNA, the CDR3 is TGTGCCAGTACCCTCAGCGGGCCCCCAAGCACAGATACGCAGTATTTT. It yields the protein CASTLSGPPSTDTQYF. The rearrangement links TRBV19 to TRBJ2-3, with a weak D call TRBD2 (6 bases). Germline V gives CDR1 LNHDA, CDR2 SQIVND (reference sequence). Trimming took off 7 bases at V and 0 bases at J, with 17 bases between the two ends. This CDR3 is 16 amino acids long. Combining the CDR3 with reference TRBV19 and TRBJ2-3 gives the whole variable domain DGGITQSPKYLFRKEGQNVTLSCEQNLNHDAMYWYRQDPGQGLRLIYYSQIVNDFQKGDIAEGYSVSREKKESFPLTVTSAQKNPTAFYLCASTLSGPPSTDTQYFGPGTRLTVL.

This clone showed up just once. The CDR3, as DNA: TGTGCCAGCAGCCGGGGGGGGCGGGGACCTTCCTACGAGCAGTACTTC. Amino acid sequence: CASSRGGRGPSYEQYF. V and J are TRBV27 and TRBJ2-7; TRBD2 agrees at 8 bases. The CDR3 has 16 residues. Germline CDR1 is MNHEY and CDR2 is SMNVEV (reference sequence). The J segment lost 1 base and the V segment lost 6 bases, leaving 11 bases of the junction unmatched.

This chain links TRBV18 with TRBJ2-5; 11 nucleotides agree with TRBD2. This CDR3 has 15 amino acids. The trim removed 5 bases at V and 5 bases at J, leaving 7 bases unmatched. CDR1 KGHSH and CDR2 LQKENI come from the germline V gene. The CDR3, as DNA: TGTGCCAGCTCATTGACTAGCGGGGAATTCGAGACCCAGTACTTC. Residues: CASSLTSGEFETQYF.